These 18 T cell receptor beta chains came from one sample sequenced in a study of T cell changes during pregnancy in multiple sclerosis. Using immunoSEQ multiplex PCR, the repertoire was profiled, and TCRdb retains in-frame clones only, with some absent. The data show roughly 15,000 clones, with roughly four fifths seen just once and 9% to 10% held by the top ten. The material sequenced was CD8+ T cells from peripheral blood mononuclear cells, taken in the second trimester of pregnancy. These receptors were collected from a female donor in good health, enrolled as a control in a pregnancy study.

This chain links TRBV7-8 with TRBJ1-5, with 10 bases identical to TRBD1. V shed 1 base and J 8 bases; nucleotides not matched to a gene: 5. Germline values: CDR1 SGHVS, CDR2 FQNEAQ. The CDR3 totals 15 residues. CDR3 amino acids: CASSLVAGTGEPQHF. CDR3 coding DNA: TGTGCCAGCAGCTTAGTCGCCGGGACAGGGGAGCCCCAGCATTTT.

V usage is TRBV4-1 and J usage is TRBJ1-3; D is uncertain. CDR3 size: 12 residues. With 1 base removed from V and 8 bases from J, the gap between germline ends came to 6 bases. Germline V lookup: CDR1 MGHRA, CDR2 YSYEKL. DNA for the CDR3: TGCGCCAGCAGCCAAGTCGGGGACACCATATATTTT. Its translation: CASSQVGDTIYF.

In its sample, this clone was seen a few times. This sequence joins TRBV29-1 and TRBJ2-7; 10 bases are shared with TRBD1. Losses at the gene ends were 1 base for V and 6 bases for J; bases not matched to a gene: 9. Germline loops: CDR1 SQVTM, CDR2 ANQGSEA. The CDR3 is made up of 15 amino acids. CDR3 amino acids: CSVEAGTGDASEQYF. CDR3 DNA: TGCAGCGTTGAAGCCGGGACAGGGGATGCGAGCGAGCAGTACTTC.

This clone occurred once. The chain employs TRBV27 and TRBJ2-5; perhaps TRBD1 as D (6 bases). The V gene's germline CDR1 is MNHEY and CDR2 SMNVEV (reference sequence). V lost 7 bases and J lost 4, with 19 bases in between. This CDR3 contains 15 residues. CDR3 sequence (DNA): TGTGCCAGCACCCGAGGGGGTCTCGGAGGAGAGACCCAGTACTTC. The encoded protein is CASTRGGLGGETQYF.

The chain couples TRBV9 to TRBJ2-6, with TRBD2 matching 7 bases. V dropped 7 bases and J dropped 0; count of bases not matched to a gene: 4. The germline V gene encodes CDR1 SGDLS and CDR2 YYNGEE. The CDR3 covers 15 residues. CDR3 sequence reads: CASWGGGSGANVLTF. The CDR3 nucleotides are TGTGCCAGCTGGGGGGGTGGCTCTGGGGCCAACGTCCTGACTTTC.

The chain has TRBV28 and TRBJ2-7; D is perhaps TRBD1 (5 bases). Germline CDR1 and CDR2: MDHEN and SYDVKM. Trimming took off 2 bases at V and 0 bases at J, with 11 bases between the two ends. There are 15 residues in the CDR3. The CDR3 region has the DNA TGTGCCAGCAGTTTAGGCAGGGATGCCTCCTACGAGCAGTACTTC. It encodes CASSLGRDASYEQYF.

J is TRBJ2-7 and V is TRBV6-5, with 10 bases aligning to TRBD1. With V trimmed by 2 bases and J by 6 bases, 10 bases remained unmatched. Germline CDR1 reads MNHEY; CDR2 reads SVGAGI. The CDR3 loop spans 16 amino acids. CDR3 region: CASSYSLGTGASEQYF. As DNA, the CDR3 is TGTGCCAGCAGTTACAGTCTGGGGACAGGGGCCTCCGAGCAGTACTTC.

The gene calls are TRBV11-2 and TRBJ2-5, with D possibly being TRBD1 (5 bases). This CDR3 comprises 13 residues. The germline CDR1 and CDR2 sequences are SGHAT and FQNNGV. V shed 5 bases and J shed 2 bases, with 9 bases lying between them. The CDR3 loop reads CASSARVQETQYF. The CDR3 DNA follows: TGTGCCAGCAGCGCCAGGGTTCAAGAGACCCAGTACTTC.

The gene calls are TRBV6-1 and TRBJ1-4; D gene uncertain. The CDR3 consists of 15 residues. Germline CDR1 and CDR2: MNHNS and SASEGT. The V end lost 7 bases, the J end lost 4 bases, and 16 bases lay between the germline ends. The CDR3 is CASTPELALNEKLFF. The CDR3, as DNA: TGTGCCAGCACCCCGGAACTAGCCCTTAATGAAAAACTGTTTTTT.

The CDR3 region is CASIRTGGQPQHF. In DNA form, the CDR3 reads TGTGCCAGCATACGGACAGGGGGTCAGCCCCAGCATTTT. This chain joins TRBV6-6 and TRBJ1-5; 10 bases agree with TRBD1. J lost 6 bases, V lost 7 bases, and 3 bases had no gene match. Germline V lookup: CDR1 MNHNY, CDR2 SVGAGI (reference sequence). The CDR3 contains 13 residues.

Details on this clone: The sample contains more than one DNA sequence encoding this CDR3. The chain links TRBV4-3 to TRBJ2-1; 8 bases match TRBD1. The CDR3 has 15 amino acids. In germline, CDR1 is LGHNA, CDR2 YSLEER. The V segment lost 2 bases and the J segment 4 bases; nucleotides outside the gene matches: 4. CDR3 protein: CASSQRQGLYNEQFF. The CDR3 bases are TGCGCCAGCAGCCAACGACAGGGGCTTTACAATGAGCAGTTCTTC.

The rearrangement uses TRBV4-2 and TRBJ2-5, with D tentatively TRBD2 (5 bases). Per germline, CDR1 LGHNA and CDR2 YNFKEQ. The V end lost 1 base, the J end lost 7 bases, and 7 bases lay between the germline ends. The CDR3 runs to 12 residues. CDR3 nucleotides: TGTGCCAGCAGCCAAGGGCTAGCGACCCAGTACTTC. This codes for CASSQGLATQYF.

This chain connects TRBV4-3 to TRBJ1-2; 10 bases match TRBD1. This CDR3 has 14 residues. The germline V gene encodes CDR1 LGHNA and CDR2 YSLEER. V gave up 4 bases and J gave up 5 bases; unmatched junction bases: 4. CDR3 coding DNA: TGCGCCAGCAGCCCTGGGACAGGGGAATATGGCTACACCTTC. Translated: CASSPGTGEYGYTF.

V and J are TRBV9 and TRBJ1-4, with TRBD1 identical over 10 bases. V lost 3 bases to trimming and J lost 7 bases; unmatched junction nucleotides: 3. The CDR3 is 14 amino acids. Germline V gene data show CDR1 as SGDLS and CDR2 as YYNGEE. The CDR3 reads CASSATGGSEKLFF. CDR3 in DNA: TGTGCCAGCAGCGCGACAGGGGGCAGTGAAAAACTGTTTTTT.

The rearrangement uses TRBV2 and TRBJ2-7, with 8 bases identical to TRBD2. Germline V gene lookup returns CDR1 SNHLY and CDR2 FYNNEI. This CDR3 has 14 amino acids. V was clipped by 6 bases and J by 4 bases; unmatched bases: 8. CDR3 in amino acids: CASSVLAAPYEQYF. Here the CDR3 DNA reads TGTGCCAGCAGCGTACTAGCGGCCCCTTACGAGCAGTACTTC.

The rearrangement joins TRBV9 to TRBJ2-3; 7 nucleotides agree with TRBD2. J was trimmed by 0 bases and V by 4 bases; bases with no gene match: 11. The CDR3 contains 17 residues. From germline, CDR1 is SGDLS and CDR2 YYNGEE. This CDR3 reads CASSLPKTSPSTDTQYF. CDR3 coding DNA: TGTGCCAGCAGCCTCCCCAAGACTAGCCCCAGCACAGATACGCAGTATTTT.

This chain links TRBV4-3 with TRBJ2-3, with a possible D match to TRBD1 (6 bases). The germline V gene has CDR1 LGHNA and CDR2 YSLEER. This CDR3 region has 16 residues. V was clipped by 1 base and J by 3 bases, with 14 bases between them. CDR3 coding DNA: TGCGCCAGCAGCCAAGGACTAACAGGGCAGACAGATACGCAGTATTTT. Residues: CASSQGLTGQTDTQYF.

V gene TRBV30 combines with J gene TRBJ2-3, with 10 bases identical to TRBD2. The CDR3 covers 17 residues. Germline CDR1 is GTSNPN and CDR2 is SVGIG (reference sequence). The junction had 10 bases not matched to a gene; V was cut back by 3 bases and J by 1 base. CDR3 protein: CAWSPTTLAGGTDTQYF. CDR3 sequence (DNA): TGTGCCTGGAGCCCCACTACCCTAGCGGGGGGCACAGATACGCAGTATTTT.